The clone carrying this T cell receptor (beta chain) was seen just once. Random hexamers were used to reverse transcribe an amount of about 0.45 to 1 ug RNA. TCRdb analysed the immunoSEQ multiplex PCR reads with MiXCR anew, one entry per CDR3 protein. The sample yields approximately 71,000 distinct CDR3 sequences, 96% seen once. With 3 bases removed from V and 8 bases from J, the gap between germline ends came to 7 bases. The CDR3 is 12 residues long. This record belongs to a study of CD8 T cells in Susac syndrome. The sequence derives from a human donor with multiple sclerosis. The sequenced material came from CD4+ T cells from PBMCs. The chain links TRBV12-3 or TRBV12-4 to TRBJ1-4, with D unclear. The DNA of the CDR3 is TGTGCCAGCAGTTTTTTGGGGGAAAAACTGTTTTTT. Translated, it gives CASSFLGEKLFF.